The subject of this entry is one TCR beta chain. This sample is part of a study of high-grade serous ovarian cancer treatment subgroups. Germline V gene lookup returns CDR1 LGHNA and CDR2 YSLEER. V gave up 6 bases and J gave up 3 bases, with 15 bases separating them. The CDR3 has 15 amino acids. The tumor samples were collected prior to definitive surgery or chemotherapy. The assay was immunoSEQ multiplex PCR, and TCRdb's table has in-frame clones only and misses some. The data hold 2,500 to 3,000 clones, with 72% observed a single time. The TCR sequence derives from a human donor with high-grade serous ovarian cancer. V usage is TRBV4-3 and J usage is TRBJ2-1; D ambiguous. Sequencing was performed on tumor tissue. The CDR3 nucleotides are TGCGCCAGCAGTCCAAGCGAGTCTTTCTACAATGAGCAGTTCTTC. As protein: CASSPSESFYNEQFF.